This entry lists 16 T cell receptor beta chains sequenced from one sample in a study of T cell responses to AZD1222 COVID-19 vaccine. Produced via immunoSEQ multiplex PCR; TCRdb's table is partial and in-frame only. The sample includes fewer than 120,000 clones, roughly four fifths of them seen just once. The starting material was peripheral blood, obtained on day 0 of AZD1222 vaccination. These TCRs come from an adult in good health.

V usage is TRBV11-2 and J usage is TRBJ1-4; D ambiguous. Trimming left V 0 bases short and J 7 bases short, with 9 bases between. The CDR3 consists of 14 residues. Per germline, CDR1 SGHAT and CDR2 FQNNGV. The CDR3 DNA is TGTGCCAGCAGCTTAGACCAAGTCCCTGAAAAACTGTTTTTT. Encoded protein: CASSLDQVPEKLFF. Based on the CDR3 plus reference TRBV11-2 and TRBJ1-4, the full variable domain is EAGVAQSPRYKIIEKRQSVAFWCNPISGHATLYWYQQILGQGPKLLIQFQNNGVVDDSQLPKDRFSAERLKGVDSTLKIQPAKLEDSAVYLCASSLDQVPEKLFFGSGTQLSVL.

The chain is built from TRBV7-2 and TRBJ1-3, with D possibly being TRBD1 (5 bases). Per germline, CDR1 SGHTA and CDR2 FQGNSA. V lost 1 base, J lost 2 bases, and 9 bases lay in between. There are 15 residues in the CDR3. The CDR3 loop reads CASSLDAGTGNTIYF. For the CDR3, the DNA is TGTGCCAGCAGCTTAGATGCAGGGACTGGAAACACCATATATTTT.

This sequence joins TRBV7-2 and TRBJ2-5; 8 bases line up with TRBD1. The CDR3 length is 14 residues. Per the germline V gene, CDR1 is SGHTA and CDR2 is FQGNSA. The J segment lost 2 bases and the V segment lost 5 bases, leaving 4 bases of the junction unmatched. Here the CDR3 reads CASSANRGQETQYF. The CDR3 DNA follows: TGTGCCAGCAGCGCGAACAGGGGGCAAGAGACCCAGTACTTC.

The V gene is TRBV24-1, the J gene TRBJ1-2; D is perhaps TRBD1 (6 bases). In germline, CDR1 is KGHDR, CDR2 SFDVKD. V shed 4 bases and J shed 4 bases, with 12 bases lying between them. CDR3 size: 14 residues. CDR3: CATSESGVRYGYTF. CDR3 coding DNA: TGTGCCACCAGTGAATCAGGGGTGCGCTATGGCTACACCTTC.

This clone was observed a few times. The J gene is TRBJ2-7, the V gene TRBV6-5; D ambiguous. The V end was cut by 6 bases, the J end by 4 bases, with 13 bases between. Germline V CDR1 and CDR2: MNHEY, SVGAGI. The CDR3 totals 13 residues. This CDR3 is CASRTNWLYEQYF. Written as DNA, the CDR3 is TGTGCCAGCAGGACGAATTGGCTTTACGAGCAGTACTTC.

The chain is built from TRBV6-5 and TRBJ1-1, with a weak D call TRBD1 (5 bases). The V end was cut by 6 bases, the J end by 0 bases, with 8 bases between. CDR3 size: 13 residues. CDR1 is MNHEY and CDR2 is SVGAGI in the germline V gene. CDR3 coding DNA: TGTGCCAGCAGCCGACAGATGAACACTGAAGCTTTCTTT. This sequence encodes CASSRQMNTEAFF.

The chain couples TRBV5-1 to TRBJ1-2, with 12 nucleotides matching TRBD1. The trim removed 4 bases at V and 9 bases at J, leaving 10 bases unmatched. Germline V gene lookup returns CDR1 SGHRS and CDR2 YFSETQ. The CDR3 runs to 15 residues. The CDR3 bases are TGCGCCAGCAGCCCTGGGACAGGGGGCGCCAGTAGCTACACCTTC. As protein: CASSPGTGGASSYTF.

This chain joins TRBV14 and TRBJ1-3; 9 positions agree with TRBD1. Germline CDR1 SGHDN, CDR2 FVKESK. V dropped 4 bases and J dropped 3; count of bases not matched to a gene: 4. There are 15 residues in the CDR3. As DNA, the CDR3 is TGTGCCAGCAGCCCCGGACAGGGGTTTGGAAACACCATATATTTT. Translation gives CASSPGQGFGNTIYF.

Turning to this clone: The same CDR3 can be traced to other DNA sequences in this sample. V gene TRBV7-2 combines with J gene TRBJ2-7; 10 nucleotides line up with TRBD2. V gave up 0 bases and J gave up 4 bases; unmatched junction bases: 9. The germline CDR1 and CDR2 sequences are SGHTA and FQGNSA. The CDR3 runs 17 residues. CDR3 loop: CASSLAAGSGRGYEQYF. The CDR3 coding sequence is TGTGCCAGCAGCTTAGCGGCGGGGAGCGGGAGGGGGTACGAGCAGTACTTC. Looking up the rest from reference TRBV7-2 and TRBJ2-7 gives the full variable domain: GAGVSQSPSNKVTEKGKDVELRCDPISGHTALYWYRQSLGQGLEFLIYFQGNSAPDKSGLPSDRFSAERTGGSVSTLTIQRTQQEDSAVYLCASSLAAGSGRGYEQYFGPGTRLTVT.

There are a few counts of this clone. The V gene is TRBV27, the J gene TRBJ1-2, with a possible D match to TRBD1 (6 bases). The germline V and J ends were trimmed by 4 bases and 1 base, with 13 bases remaining between them. Germline lookup yields CDR1 MNHEY and CDR2 SMNVEV (reference sequence). The CDR3 is 15 amino acids. DNA for the CDR3: TGTGCCAGCAGTTCCCCGGACAGACTTAACTATGGCTACACCTTC. Its protein is CASSSPDRLNYGYTF.

The chain employs TRBV5-5 and TRBJ2-7; 10 bases match TRBD1. This CDR3 contains 14 residues. V shed 5 bases and J 5 bases; nucleotides not matched to a gene: 7. Germline loops: CDR1 SGHKS, CDR2 YYEKEE (reference sequence). The chain's CDR3 is CASRRDRGFHEQYF. The CDR3 DNA is TGTGCCAGCAGGAGGGACAGGGGTTTCCACGAGCAGTACTTC.

The chain is built from TRBV7-2 and TRBJ1-2; D perhaps matches TRBD1 (6 bases). This CDR3 has 15 residues. V was clipped by 5 bases and J by 4 bases, with 17 bases between them. Germline loops: CDR1 SGHTA, CDR2 FQGNSA. The CDR3 bases are TGTGCCAGCAGCCTTAGATTACAGGGTCCCTATGGCTACACCTTC. Amino acids: CASSLRLQGPYGYTF.

This chain joins TRBV7-3 and TRBJ1-1; D is uncertain. The CDR3 loop spans 13 amino acids. The V and J ends lost 0 bases and 1 base respectively, with 3 bases between them. CDR1 is SGHTA and CDR2 is FQGTGA in the germline V gene. CDR3 loop: CASSLTPNTEAFF. The CDR3 nucleotides are TGTGCCAGCAGCTTAACACCGAACACTGAAGCTTTCTTT.

In its sample, this clone was seen once. The CDR3 loop is CASSATTYGYTF. The CDR3 nucleotides are TGTGCCAGCAGCGCTACGACCTATGGCTACACCTTC. The gene calls are TRBV5-5 and TRBJ1-2, with D hard to call. This CDR3 has 12 residues. V lost 4 bases and J 4 bases, leaving 8 bases between the germline ends. CDR1 is SGHKS and CDR2 is YYEKEE in the germline V gene (reference sequence).

This clone turned up a few times. The CDR3 sequence: CATSVKGNYGYTF. CDR3 nucleotides: TGTGCCACCAGTGTGAAAGGGAACTATGGCTACACCTTC. The chain uses TRBV24-1 and TRBJ1-2; D uncertain. V dropped 5 bases and J dropped 2 bases, with 8 bases sitting between them. This CDR3 comprises 13 residues. The V gene's germline CDR1 is KGHDR and CDR2 SFDVKD.

The rearrangement links TRBV3-1 (or the pseudogene TRBV3-2) to TRBJ2-6, with unresolved D. V shed 9 bases and J shed 1 base, with 7 bases lying between them. From germline, CDR1 is LGHDT and CDR2 YNNKEL (reference sequence). This CDR3 spans 13 amino acids. CDR3 sequence (DNA): TGTGCCAGTTTCGGATCTGGGGCCAACGTCCTGACTTTC. Encoded protein: CASFGSGANVLTF.